This T cell receptor (beta chain) was recorded in a study of blood T cell repertoires in COVID-19. Across the study: Italy, Spain and the United States were the sources of the convalescent and acute COVID-19 samples. The analysed material was cDNA or gDNA that came from T cells, B-cell-depleted T cells, or PBMCs.

The authors' processing: Amplification of reference gene primers was used by the study to estimate nucleated cell counts. Sequencing was performed with immunoSEQ multiplex PCR; in TCRdb, only in-frame clones are kept and a portion is missing. D and trimming were read from the DNA, whereas the V and J calls and clone size are those reported in that table. Of 150,000 to 200,000 clones in the sample, about 86% were seen once. This clone was seen a handful of times. Sequenced: peripheral blood. This sequence was found in a human donor with acute or convalescent COVID-19. The donor label of this sample is uncertain.

Here the CDR3 reads CASSQDAGAFF. CDR3 in DNA: TGTGCCAGCAGCCAAGACGCGGGAGCTTTCTTT. The rearrangement links TRBV3-1 (or the pseudogene TRBV3-2) to TRBJ1-1; D is unresolved. The CDR3 spans 11 residues. The V gene's germline CDR1 is LGHDT and CDR2 YNNKEL (reference sequence). V was pared by 0 bases and J by 10 bases, with 6 bases between.